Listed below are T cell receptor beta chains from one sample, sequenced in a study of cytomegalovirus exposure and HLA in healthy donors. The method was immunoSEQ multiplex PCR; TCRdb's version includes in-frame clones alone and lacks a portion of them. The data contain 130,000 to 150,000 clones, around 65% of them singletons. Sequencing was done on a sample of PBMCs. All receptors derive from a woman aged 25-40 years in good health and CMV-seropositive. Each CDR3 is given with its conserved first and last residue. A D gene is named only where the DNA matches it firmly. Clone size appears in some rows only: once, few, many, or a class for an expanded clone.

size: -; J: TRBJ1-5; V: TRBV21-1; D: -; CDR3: CASSNYRGKRINQPQHF; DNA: TGTGCCAGCAGCAATTACAGGGGAAAGCGGATAAATCAGCCCCAGCATTTT
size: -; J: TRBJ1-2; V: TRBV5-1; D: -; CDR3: CASSLEGRDGYTF; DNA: TGCGCCAGCAGCTTGGAGGGGCGAGACGGCTACACCTTC
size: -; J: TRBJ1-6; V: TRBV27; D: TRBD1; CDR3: CASSLYPGGGSPLHF; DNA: TGTGCCAGCAGTTTATACCCAGGGGGCGGATCACCCCTCCACTTT
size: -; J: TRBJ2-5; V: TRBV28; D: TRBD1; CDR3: CASSSTGAGQETQYF; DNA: TGTGCCAGCAGTTCAACAGGGGCAGGACAAGAGACCCAGTACTTC
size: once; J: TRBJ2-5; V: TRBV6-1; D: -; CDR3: CASSESGVGETQYF; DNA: TGTGCCAGCAGTGAGTCGGGGGTCGGAGAGACCCAGTACTTC
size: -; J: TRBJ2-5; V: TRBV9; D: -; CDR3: CASSAEETQYF; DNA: TGTGCCAGCAGCGCCGAAGAGACCCAGTACTTC
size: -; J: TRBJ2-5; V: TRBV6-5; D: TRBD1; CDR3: CASRTTGSETQYF; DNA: TGTGCCAGCAGAACGACAGGGTCAGAGACCCAGTACTTC
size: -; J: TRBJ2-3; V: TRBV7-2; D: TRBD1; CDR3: CASSRTGGGSMRAQYF; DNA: TGTGCCAGCAGCCGAACAGGGGGCGGCTCCATGAGGGCGCAGTATTTT
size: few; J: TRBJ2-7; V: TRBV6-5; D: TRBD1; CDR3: CASSYLPTGNLYEQYF; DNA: TGTGCCAGCAGTTACTTACCGACAGGGAACCTCTACGAGCAGTACTTC
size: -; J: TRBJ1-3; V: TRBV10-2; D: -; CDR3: CASRNPGHFPGNTIYF; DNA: TGCGCCAGCAGAAATCCGGGACACTTCCCTGGAAACACCATATATTTT
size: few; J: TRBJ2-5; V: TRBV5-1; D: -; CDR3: CASSLRRTQYF; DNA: TGCGCCAGCAGCCTAAGGAGGACCCAGTACTTC
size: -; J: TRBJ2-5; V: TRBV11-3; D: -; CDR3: CASSLGGKRVETQYF; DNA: TGTGCCAGCAGCTTAGGGGGCAAGCGAGTGGAGACCCAGTACTTC
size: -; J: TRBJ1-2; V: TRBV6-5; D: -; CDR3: CASSYWTSGVDGYTF; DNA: TGTGCCAGCAGTTACTGGACCTCAGGGGTTGATGGCTACACCTTC
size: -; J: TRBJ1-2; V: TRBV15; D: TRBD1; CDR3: CATSRYTGGPNYGYTF; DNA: TGTGCCACCAGCAGATATACAGGGGGTCCTAACTATGGCTACACCTTC
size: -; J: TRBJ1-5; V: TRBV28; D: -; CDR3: CASSLNLNQPQHF; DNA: TGTGCCAGCAGTTTAAATCTTAATCAGCCCCAGCATTTT
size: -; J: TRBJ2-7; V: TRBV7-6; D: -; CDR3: CASSLRLDSSYEQYF; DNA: TGTGCCAGCAGCTTAAGGCTCGACAGCTCCTACGAGCAGTACTTC
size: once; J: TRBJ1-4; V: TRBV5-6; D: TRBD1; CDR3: CASSLQGAGEKLFF; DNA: TGTGCCAGCAGCCTACAGGGGGCAGGGGAAAAACTGTTTTTT
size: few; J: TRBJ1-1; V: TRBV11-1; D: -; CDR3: CASSLVTGTEAFF; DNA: TGTGCCAGCAGCTTAGTTACAGGGACTGAAGCTTTCTTT
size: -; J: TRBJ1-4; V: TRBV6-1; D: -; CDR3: CASSEGGAWEKLFF; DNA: TGTGCCAGCAGTGAAGGCGGGGCGTGGGAAAAACTGTTTTTT
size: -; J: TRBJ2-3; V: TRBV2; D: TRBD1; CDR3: CASSSTGLRDTQYF; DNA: TGTGCCAGCAGTTCGACAGGGCTACGCGATACGCAGTATTTT
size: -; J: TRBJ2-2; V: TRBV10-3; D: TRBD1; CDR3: CAISQGESGELFF; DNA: TGTGCCATCAGCCAGGGGGAGTCCGGGGAGCTGTTTTTT
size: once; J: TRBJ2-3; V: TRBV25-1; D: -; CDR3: CASSGTASTDTQYF; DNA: TGTGCCAGCAGTGGGACAGCTAGCACAGATACGCAGTATTTT
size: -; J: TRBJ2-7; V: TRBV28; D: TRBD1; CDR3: CASFTRDRTYEQYF; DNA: TGTGCCAGCTTTACCCGGGACAGAACCTACGAGCAGTACTTC